Listed here are 29 T cell receptor beta chains from one sample, sequenced in a study of blood T cell repertoires in COVID-19. Data came from immunoSEQ multiplex PCR; TCRdb stores just in-frame clones and leaves some out. The table has approximately 80,000 clones, roughly 88% seen once; the top ten hold over 35%. What was sequenced was peripheral blood. These TCRs come from a human donor in a cohort sampled during active COVID-19.

The chain employs TRBV27 and TRBJ2-7; TRBD2 aligns across 8 bases. This CDR3 spans 16 amino acids. V gave up 3 bases and J gave up 2 bases; unmatched junction bases: 9. Germline values: CDR1 MNHEY, CDR2 SMNVEV (reference sequence). The CDR3 here is CASSFDAGAGAYEQYF. CDR3 in DNA: TGTGCCAGCAGTTTTGACGCCGGAGCGGGAGCCTACGAGCAGTACTTC.

This sequence joins TRBV12-3 or TRBV12-4 and TRBJ1-1; no definite D call. The CDR3 is 13 residues long. Trimming left V 2 bases short and J 8 bases short, with 12 bases between. The CDR3 reads CASSLKGGSEAFF. CDR3 bases: TGTGCCAGCAGTTTAAAGGGAGGATCGGAAGCTTTCTTT.

The chain links TRBV6-6 to TRBJ1-1, with D perhaps TRBD1 (5 bases). The CDR3 totals 13 residues. V was trimmed by 7 bases and J by 10 bases, leaving 19 bases between them. Germline V CDR1 and CDR2: MNHNY, SVGAGI (reference sequence). For the CDR3, the DNA is TGTGCCAGCAACCTCCCCCCCCAGGGAAGAGCTTTCTTT. Residues: CASNLPPQGRAFF.

This clone was seen only once. V usage is TRBV7-9 and J usage is TRBJ1-1, with D unclear. Deletions cut 5 bases from V and 1 base from J, with 11 bases between. The CDR3 sequence is 14 residues long. Germline lookup yields CDR1 SEHNR and CDR2 FQNEAQ (reference sequence). CDR3 DNA: TGTGCCAGCAGCCTCGTAGTCCCGAACACTGAAGCTTTCTTT. Protein: CASSLVVPNTEAFF.

CDR3 nucleotide sequence: TGCGCCAGCAGCTTGATTAGCGGGCCACAAGAGACCCAGTACTTC. The encoded protein is CASSLISGPQETQYF. The V call is TRBV5-1, the J call TRBJ2-5; the match to TRBD2 covers 7 bases. The CDR3 sequence is 15 residues long. Trimming removed 1 base from V and 2 bases from J; junction bases left unmatched: 5. Germline loops: CDR1 SGHRS, CDR2 YFSETQ.

The genes are TRBV7-3 and TRBJ2-3; weak D call: TRBD2 (6 bases). CDR1 and CDR2 from the germline V gene are SGHTA and FQGTGA. Between the trimmed V and J ends, which lost 5 bases and 2 bases, there was a span of 14 bases. The CDR3 contains 15 residues. The CDR3 DNA follows: TGTGCCAGCAGCCCTGCCGGGACTCTCACAGATACGCAGTATTTT. It is translated as CASSPAGTLTDTQYF.

The rearrangement uses TRBV5-1 and TRBJ1-2; the D gene is possibly TRBD1 (5 bases). V lost 3 bases and J lost 4, with 13 bases in between. CDR1 is SGHRS and CDR2 is YFSETQ in the germline V gene. This CDR3 has 14 amino acids. The CDR3 DNA reads as TGCGCCAGCAGCTCTGTAGCCGGGGGCTATGGCTACACCTTC. Its protein is CASSSVAGGYGYTF. The full variable domain, with the rest looked up from reference TRBV5-1 and TRBJ1-2, is KAGVTQTPRYLIKTRGQQVTLSCSPISGHRSVSWYQQTPGQGLQFLFEYFSETQRNKGNFPGRFSGRQFSNSRSEMNVSTLELGDSALYLCASSSVAGGYGYTFGSGTRLTVV.

The chain joins TRBV4-3 to TRBJ2-2; D gene uncertain. CDR1 LGHNA and CDR2 YSLEER come from the germline V gene. Deletions cut 0 bases from V and 1 base from J, with 6 bases between. This CDR3 is 15 amino acids long. CDR3: CASSQDRWNTGELFF. The CDR3 nucleotides are TGCGCCAGCAGCCAAGATCGGTGGAACACCGGGGAGCTGTTTTTT.

The chain is built from TRBV6-5 and TRBJ2-7, with 8 bases fitting TRBD2. Germline trimming cut 5 bases from V and 3 bases from J; bases unmatched to any gene: 6. Germline V gene sequence: CDR1 MNHEY, CDR2 SVGAGI. The CDR3 runs 14 residues. CDR3 coding DNA: TGTGCCAGCAGTCGCTCCGGGACTAGCTACGAGCAGTACTTC. This codes for CASSRSGTSYEQYF.

The chain is built from TRBV6-1 and TRBJ2-4; D perhaps matches TRBD1 (5 bases). CDR3 size: 14 residues. CDR1 and CDR2 from the germline V gene are MNHNS and SASEGT. With 2 bases removed from V and 8 bases from J, the gap between germline ends came to 13 bases. Written as DNA, the CDR3 is TGTGCCAGCAGTGAACCAGGGAAAGAGGACATTCAGTACTTC. Its translation: CASSEPGKEDIQYF.

The CDR3 spells CASRRTAGNGNEKLFF. CDR3 DNA: TGTGCCAGCAGGCGGACAGCCGGGAATGGTAATGAAAAACTGTTTTTT. The chain carries TRBV2 and TRBJ1-4; tentatively, D is TRBD1 (6 bases). CDR3 length: 16 residues. V was pared by 6 bases and J by 4 bases, with 18 bases between. Germline V gene sequence: CDR1 SNHLY, CDR2 FYNNEI.

This chain uses TRBV24-1 with TRBJ1-2; D not resolved. The germline V and J ends were trimmed by 4 bases and 4 bases, with 15 bases remaining between them. Per germline, CDR1 KGHDR and CDR2 SFDVKD. The CDR3 has 15 residues. The CDR3 region is CATSDTSDSSYGYTF. Written as DNA, the CDR3 is TGTGCCACCAGTGACACCTCCGACTCTAGCTATGGCTACACCTTC.

Details on this clone: It is unclear where the CDR3 begins or ends on the DNA, so no DNA is shown, and the CDR3 is as TCRdb lists it. This chain connects TRBV28 to TRBJ2-2; TRBD2 is the table's D call and was not checked against the DNA. Both ends counted, the CDR3 spans 13 residues. CDR1 and CDR2 from the germline V gene are MDHEN and SYDVKM. The CDR3 loop reads CASRLLRAGELFF.

The genes are TRBV3-1 (or the pseudogene TRBV3-2) and TRBJ2-7; TRBD1 agrees at 8 bases. Per germline, CDR1 LGHDT and CDR2 YNNKEL (reference sequence). There are 15 residues in the CDR3. J lost 3 bases, V lost 0 bases, and 4 bases had no gene match. CDR3 loop: CASSQEGGQGYEQYF. The CDR3 nucleotides read TGTGCCAGCAGCCAAGAAGGAGGACAGGGCTACGAGCAGTACTTC.

The rearrangement links TRBV6-6 to TRBJ2-5; a possible D gene is TRBD1 (6 bases). The V gene lost 2 bases and the J gene lost 2 bases, with 15 bases spanning the gap. Per the germline V gene, CDR1 is MNHNY and CDR2 is SVGAGI (reference sequence). The CDR3 is made up of 16 amino acids. The CDR3 DNA reads TGTGCCAGCAGTTACGGGGGCCCAGGGGTTCAAGAGACCCAGTACTTC. Its protein is CASSYGGPGVQETQYF.

This chain uses TRBV7-9 with TRBJ2-7, with D possibly matching TRBD2 (5 bases). CDR1 and CDR2 (germline): SEHNR, FQNEAQ (reference sequence). The CDR3 is 11 residues long. The V end lost 6 bases, the J end lost 5 bases, and 8 bases lay between the germline ends. CDR3 in amino acids: CASRAGDEQYF. CDR3 nucleotide sequence: TGTGCCAGCAGAGCCGGGGACGAGCAGTACTTC. Based on the CDR3 plus reference TRBV7-9 and TRBJ2-7, the full variable domain is DTGVSQNPRHKITKRGQNVTFRCDPISEHNRLYWYRQTLGQGPEFLTYFQNEAQLEKSRLLSDRFSAERPKGSFSTLEIQRTEQGDSAMYLCASRAGDEQYFGPGTRLTVT.

V usage is TRBV18 and J usage is TRBJ2-2, with D tentatively TRBD2 (5 bases). This CDR3 comprises 16 residues. Trimming cost V 0 bases and J 6 bases, with 14 bases left between them. Germline loops: CDR1 KGHSH, CDR2 LQKENI. In nucleotides, the CDR3 is TGTGCCAGCTCACCACCGAGTACGCTCGGGGCCGGGGAGCTGTTTTTT. Encoded protein: CASSPPSTLGAGELFF.

V usage is TRBV27 and J usage is TRBJ2-5; the D gene is possibly TRBD1 (5 bases). The V gene lost 4 bases and the J gene lost 2 bases, with 8 bases spanning the gap. The germline V gene has CDR1 MNHEY and CDR2 SMNVEV (reference sequence). The CDR3 is 13 amino acids. DNA of the CDR3: TGTGCCAGCAGTTCAGGGTATCAAGAGACCCAGTACTTC. This translates into CASSSGYQETQYF.

The CDR3 nucleotides are TGTGCCGGGGCCCAGGGAATGAGAATCTACGAGCAGTACTTC. It codes for CAGAQGMRIYEQYF. J is TRBJ2-7 and V is TRBV6-5, with D possibly TRBD1 on 5 matching bases. CDR3 length: 14 amino acids. CDR1 is MNHEY, CDR2 SVGAGI, per germline. Trimming took off 11 bases at V and 3 bases at J, with 20 bases between the two ends.

V usage is TRBV4-3 and J usage is TRBJ2-3; TRBD2 aligns across 12 bases. Germline CDR1 is LGHNA and CDR2 is YSLEER. This CDR3 has 15 residues. V was clipped by 4 bases and J by 5 bases; unmatched bases: 4. CDR3 region: CASSPSGRGIDTQYF. The CDR3 DNA sequence: TGCGCCAGCAGCCCTAGCGGGAGGGGTATAGATACGCAGTATTTT.

This chain links TRBV5-4 with TRBJ2-3, with TRBD2 matching 8 bases. V trimming: 5 bases; J trimming: 5 bases; junction bases outside the gene matches: 7. The CDR3 contains 14 residues. Germline V gene data show CDR1 as SGHNT and CDR2 as YYREEE (reference sequence). The CDR3 loop is CASRTGGMRDTQYF. In DNA form, the CDR3 reads TGTGCCAGCAGAACGGGGGGGATGAGAGATACGCAGTATTTT. The full variable domain, with the rest looked up from reference TRBV5-4 and TRBJ2-3, is ETGVTQSPTHLIKTRGQQVTLRCSSQSGHNTVSWYQQALGQGPQFIFQYYREEENGRGNFPPRFSGLQFPNYSSELNVNALELDDSALYLCASRTGGMRDTQYFGPGTRLTVL.

This sequence joins TRBV4-1 and TRBJ2-1; 11 positions agree with TRBD2. The CDR3 length is 17 residues. The J segment lost 2 bases and the V segment lost 0 bases, leaving 3 bases of the junction unmatched. CDR1 and CDR2 from the germline V gene are MGHRA and YSYEKL. CDR3 loop: CASSQDVSGRAYNEQFF. The CDR3 coding sequence is TGCGCCAGCAGCCAAGACGTTAGCGGGAGGGCCTACAATGAGCAGTTCTTC.

V usage is TRBV4-3 and J usage is TRBJ2-7; possibly TRBD2 for D (7 bases). Germline V lookup: CDR1 LGHNA, CDR2 YSLEER. The ends were cut back, 3 bases at V and 3 bases at J, with 18 bases in the middle. The CDR3 length is 16 residues. CDR3 in amino acids: CASSHSATGGGYEQYF. In DNA form, the CDR3 reads TGCGCCAGCAGCCACTCCGCTACGGGGGGCGGCTACGAGCAGTACTTC.

The chain is built from TRBV6-5 and TRBJ1-1; 7 bases are a match to TRBD1. Looked up from germline, CDR1 is MNHEY and CDR2 is SVGAGI. The CDR3 covers 15 residues. V trimming: 0 bases; J trimming: 2 bases; junction bases outside the gene matches: 3. CDR3 sequence (DNA): TGTGCCAGCAGTTACTCGGGACAGATCAACACTGAAGCTTTCTTT. It codes for CASSYSGQINTEAFF.

V gene TRBV7-2 combines with J gene TRBJ2-7; tentative D call: TRBD2 (5 bases). V lost 5 bases and J 3 bases, leaving 14 bases between the germline ends. Germline values: CDR1 SGHTA, CDR2 FQGNSA. The CDR3 has 14 residues. The CDR3 DNA reads TGTGCCAGCAGCGGGCGGGCCAGTAGCTACGAGCAGTACTTC. Translation gives CASSGRASSYEQYF.

The chain recombines TRBV9 with TRBJ2-5; TRBD2 aligns across 9 bases. CDR1 is SGDLS, CDR2 YYNGEE, per germline. The CDR3 is made up of 14 amino acids. The J segment lost 5 bases and the V segment lost 4 bases, leaving 6 bases of the junction unmatched. The CDR3 DNA is TGTGCCAGCAGCCGCGGGGGGGCGGATGAGACCCAGTACTTC. It codes for CASSRGGADETQYF.

This clone was seen only once. This rearrangement joins TRBV6-1 to TRBJ2-1; D is possibly TRBD1 (5 bases). Trimming cost V 1 base and J 12 bases, with 10 bases left between them. The germline gives CDR1 MNHNS, CDR2 SASEGT. The CDR3 is 12 residues long. CDR3 sequence: CASSEVGVVQFF. The CDR3 nucleotides are TGTGCCAGCAGTGAAGTAGGGGTGGTGCAGTTCTTC.

The rearrangement joins TRBV5-1 to TRBJ2-5; D is uncertain. V lost 0 bases, J lost 1 base, and 10 bases lay in between. This CDR3 is 15 amino acids long. Germline loops: CDR1 SGHRS, CDR2 YFSETQ. This chain's CDR3 is CASSLGWSVQETQYF. In nucleotides, the CDR3 is TGCGCCAGCAGCTTGGGATGGTCAGTCCAAGAGACCCAGTACTTC. The full variable domain, rest sourced from reference TRBV5-1 and TRBJ2-5, is KAGVTQTPRYLIKTRGQQVTLSCSPISGHRSVSWYQQTPGQGLQFLFEYFSETQRNKGNFPGRFSGRQFSNSRSEMNVSTLELGDSALYLCASSLGWSVQETQYFGPGTRLLVL.

The CDR3: CASSDQGHDTEAFF. CDR3 DNA sequence: TGCGCCAGCAGCGATCAGGGTCATGACACTGAAGCTTTCTTT. The rearrangement links TRBV5-1 to TRBJ1-1, with D maybe TRBD1 (5 bases). CDR1 and CDR2 (germline): SGHRS, YFSETQ. V lost 4 bases and J lost 3, with 13 bases in between. The CDR3 is 14 amino acids.